This entry is about one TCR beta chain. Its antigen is not known. The data stem from a study of blood T cells in healthy people across ages. Study-wide results and limits: Unknown CMV status may confound age-related changes in expanded clones. Naive and antigen-experienced cells could not be conclusively compared, given unsorted PBMCs. Long-lived donors carried more naive CD4+ cells and greater diversity than aged donors.

The germline V and J ends were trimmed by 4 bases and 0 bases, with 17 bases remaining between them. Germline V gives CDR1 DFQATT, CDR2 SNEGSKA (reference sequence). This CDR3 spans 16 amino acids. Together with a sample-barcoded 5' primer, a J-beta primer mix was included in a second PCR lasting roughly 6 to 12 cycles. Each cDNA molecule was tagged by a template-switch adaptor that had 12 random nucleotides. TCRdb itself ran the 5' RACE reads through MiXCR, one entry per CDR3 protein. The sample records 780,000 or so distinct CDR3 sequences, approximately 60% being singletons. The chain combines TRBV20-1 with TRBJ2-3; weak D call: TRBD1 (6 bases). Input material: blood. This receptor was obtained from a man between 40 and 49 years old in good health. For the CDR3, the DNA is TGCAGTGCTACCCGGGACAAGGAGCGTAGCACAGATACGCAGTATTTT. Its protein product is CSATRDKERSTDTQYF.